This TCR beta chain was identified during a study of T-cell reconstitution after alpha-beta-depleted transplantation in children. Germline V CDR1 and CDR2: KGHSH, LQKENI. This CDR3 is built from 14 residues. V dropped 3 bases and J dropped 2; count of bases not matched to a gene: 2. During its preparation, the TCRbeta library received unique molecular identifiers. TCRdb itself ran the PCR reads through MiXCR, one entry per CDR3 protein. The sample includes about 300,000 distinct CDR3 sequences, about 9.4% seen only once; the top ten take 7.5%. This clonotype has more than one count but fewer than ten. Its cognate antigen is unknown. Notes on the study in general: Reportedly, roughly two months post-transplant, alpha-beta T cells arose from several hundred expanded graft clones. Newly made T cells mostly supplied T-cell counts and diversity one year after transplant. Some patients showed high day-60 TCRbeta diversity, which derived from surviving recipient T cells and thymic progenitors.

The receptor was derived from a boy in the first two years of life with acute myeloid leukemia, due to receive a stem cell transplant. The input for sequencing was PBMCs, taken before TCRalphabeta/CD19-depleted stem cell transplant. The chain recombines TRBV18 with TRBJ2-7; TRBD2 matches at 9 bases. In DNA, the CDR3 is TGTGCCAGCTCACCCGCTAGCGGGACCTACGAGCAGTACTTC. As protein: CASSPASGTYEQYF.